This T cell receptor beta chain was identified in a study of blood T cell repertoires in COVID-19. Study background: COVID-19 samples, acute and convalescent, were from the United States, Italy and Spain. PBMCs, B-cell-depleted T cells, or T cells provided the cDNA or gDNA that made up the material.

The CDR3 runs 13 residues. CDR1 and CDR2 (germline): MDHEN, SYDVKM. Trimming shortened V by 7 bases and J by 3 bases, and 12 bases separated the two germline ends. In this sample, this clone turned up once. Measured with immunoSEQ multiplex PCR; TCRdb has only the in-frame clones, and not every one. The repertoire has around 95,000 clones, around four fifths of them found once; the top ten carry around 30%. The source of this sequence is a man in his sixties or seventies with active or convalescent COVID-19. V and J are TRBV28 and TRBJ1-2; perhaps TRBD1 as D (5 bases). Sequencing was performed on peripheral blood. CDR3: CASIAGPYYGYTF. CDR3 sequence (DNA): TGTGCCAGCATAGCAGGGCCTTACTATGGCTACACCTTC.